These 18 T cell receptor beta chains originate from one sample sequenced in a study of blood T cell repertoires in COVID-19 (dated by TCRdb to between 2020 and 2021). Library preparation employed the immunoSEQ multiplex PCR assay. Imported from immuneACCESS, the table was reduced by TCRdb to in-frame sequences with V and J called. These copies leave out some clones; in studies compared against another copy, an unresolved V gene accounts for under half, and the cause of the remainder is not known. The sample includes fewer than 80,000 clones, with almost 90% observed a single time. Approximately 5.3% of the sample rests with the top ten. Sequenced material: peripheral blood. These receptors all come from a man in his forties or fifties with acute or convalescent COVID-19.

This clone came up a few times. This chain joins TRBV14 and TRBJ1-1; perhaps TRBD1 as D (6 bases). The CDR3 contains 17 residues. V was shortened by 0 bases and J by 3 bases, with 17 bases between the two germline ends. CDR1 SGHDN and CDR2 FVKESK come from the germline V gene. The CDR3 sequence is CASSQDRNRVIDTEAFF. For the CDR3, the DNA is TGTGCCAGCAGCCAAGATAGGAACAGGGTCATTGACACTGAAGCTTTCTTT.

This clone was counted a few times. The V call is TRBV10-3, the J call TRBJ1-2; TRBD1 is a possible D gene (5 bases). Germline-derived CDR1 and CDR2 are ENHRY and SYGVKD. V lost 4 bases and J 8 bases, leaving 11 bases between the germline ends. CDR3 size: 12 residues. The CDR3 loop reads CAISALAGGYTF. CDR3 DNA: TGTGCCATCAGTGCATTGGCAGGGGGCTACACCTTC.

The rearrangement joins TRBV5-6 to TRBJ1-5; D not certain. Germline-derived CDR1 and CDR2 are SGHDT and YYEEEE. This CDR3 is built from 15 residues. V lost 3 bases, J lost 3 bases, and 13 bases lay in between. CDR3 DNA: TGTGCCAGCAGCTCCTCTCCAGTAAACAATCAGCCCCAGCATTTT. Amino acid sequence: CASSSSPVNNQPQHF. The entire variable domain, with the rest obtained from reference TRBV5-6 and TRBJ1-5, is as follows: DAGVTQSPTHLIKTRGQQVTLRCSPKSGHDTVSWYQQALGQGPQFIFQYYEEEERQRGNFPDRFSGHQFPNYSSELNVNALLLGDSALYLCASSSSPVNNQPQHFGDGTRLSIL.

The chain employs TRBV15 and TRBJ2-1, with TRBD1 matching 7 bases. The junction had 6 bases not matched to a gene; V was cut back by 3 bases and J by 4 bases. The CDR3 totals 15 residues. From germline, CDR1 is LNHNV and CDR2 YYDKDF (reference sequence). CDR3 bases: TGTGCCACCAGCAGGCCGGGACAGCTTTACAATGAGCAGTTCTTC. Translated, it gives CATSRPGQLYNEQFF. The full variable domain, in which reference TRBV15 and TRBJ2-1 provide the parts outside the CDR3, is DAMVIQNPRYQVTQFGKPVTLSCSQTLNHNVMYWYQQKSSQAPKLLFHYYDKDFNNEADTPDNFQSRRPNTSFCFLDIRSPGLGDTAMYLCATSRPGQLYNEQFFGPGTRLTVL.

This sequence joins TRBV11-2 and TRBJ2-1; TRBD1 matches at 8 bases. Germline V CDR1 and CDR2: SGHAT, FQNNGV. CDR3 length: 17 residues. V lost 5 bases, J lost 4 bases, and 13 bases stayed unmatched. CDR3 nucleotides: TGTGCCAGCAGCCGATCGGGACGGGGACAGGTATACAATGAGCAGTTCTTC. Protein product: CASSRSGRGQVYNEQFF.

V gene TRBV19 combines with J gene TRBJ1-1; 10 nucleotides line up with TRBD1. CDR1 and CDR2 (germline): LNHDA, SQIVND (reference sequence). Losses at the gene ends were 4 bases for V and 5 bases for J; bases not matched to a gene: 4. The CDR3 spans 14 residues. The DNA for the CDR3 is TGTGCCAGTAGTACGGGACAGGGGAGTACTGAAGCTTTCTTT. It is translated as CASSTGQGSTEAFF.

The chain recombines TRBV5-1 with TRBJ2-7; perhaps TRBD2 as D (6 bases). This CDR3 is 14 amino acids long. The V end lost 1 base, the J end lost 2 bases, and 10 bases lay between the germline ends. Germline CDR1 SGHRS, CDR2 YFSETQ. The CDR3, as DNA: TGCGCCAGCAGCTTGAGGCGGGAAACCTACGAGCAGTACTTC. This gives the protein CASSLRRETYEQYF.

V and J are TRBV7-2 and TRBJ2-5; D gene unclear. There are 14 residues in the CDR3. The V gene lost 0 bases and the J gene lost 2 bases, with 7 bases spanning the gap. Germline V gene data show CDR1 as SGHTA and CDR2 as FQGNSA. CDR3 nucleotide sequence: TGTGCCAGCAGCTTAGCTTCCATTCAAGAGACCCAGTACTTC. Translated, it gives CASSLASIQETQYF.

The gene calls are TRBV9 and TRBJ1-6, with D perhaps TRBD1 (6 bases). CDR3 length equals 15 residues. With 4 bases removed from V and 5 bases from J, the gap between germline ends came to 13 bases. Germline CDR1 reads SGDLS; CDR2 reads YYNGEE. CDR3 DNA: TGTGCCAGCAGCCCCCGGACAGAAGATAATTCACCCCTCCACTTT. The encoded protein is CASSPRTEDNSPLHF.

The CDR3 sequence: CASSLGVSRGSWTNEQFF. The CDR3 DNA sequence: TGTGCCAGCAGCTTAGGGGTGTCGCGGGGGTCTTGGACGAATGAGCAGTTCTTC. The J gene is TRBJ2-1, the V gene TRBV7-7; 7 bases fit TRBD2. Trimming took 1 base from V and 7 from J; bases not matched to a gene: 16. Germline V gives CDR1 SSHAT, CDR2 FNYEAQ (reference sequence). The CDR3 runs 18 residues.

The chain combines TRBV2 with TRBJ1-6, with 7 bases lining up with TRBD1. V trimming: 6 bases; J trimming: 9 bases; junction bases outside the gene matches: 11. This CDR3 contains 15 residues. The germline CDR1 and CDR2 sequences are SNHLY and FYNNEI. The CDR3 region is CASRAYRDSGSPLHF. CDR3 nucleotide sequence: TGTGCCAGCAGAGCTTACCGGGACAGTGGTTCACCCCTCCACTTT.

In DNA form, the CDR3 reads TGCGCCAGCAGCCAAGAAGGTAGGAGAAACACCGGGGAGCTGTTTTTT. It translates to CASSQEGRRNTGELFF. V usage is TRBV4-1 and J usage is TRBJ2-2; D is unclear. CDR3 length: 16 amino acids. Germline V gene lookup returns CDR1 MGHRA and CDR2 YSYEKL. Deletions cut 0 bases from V and 2 bases from J, with 10 bases between.

The gene calls are TRBV19 and TRBJ1-5; D call uncertain. V lost 3 bases, J lost 7 bases, and 10 bases lay in between. This CDR3 region has 13 residues. The germline V gene encodes CDR1 LNHDA and CDR2 SQIVND (reference sequence). Here the CDR3 DNA reads TGTGCCAGTAGTATTTCCATCTACCAGCCCCAGCATTTT. It encodes CASSISIYQPQHF.

The chain carries TRBV6-5 and TRBJ1-5; 7 nucleotides line up with TRBD1. The CDR3 runs 13 residues. The J segment lost 7 bases and the V segment lost 6 bases, leaving 6 bases of the junction unmatched. Germline V gene lookup returns CDR1 MNHEY and CDR2 SVGAGI. CDR3 bases: TGTGCCAGCAGCCGACAGGGTTGGCAGCCCCAGCATTTT. Protein sequence: CASSRQGWQPQHF.

The chain uses TRBV29-1 and TRBJ1-1; 7 positions agree with TRBD1. CDR1 is SQVTM and CDR2 is ANQGSEA in the germline V gene. The V and J ends lost 3 bases and 5 bases, in that order; junction bases with no gene match: 6. This CDR3 spans 13 amino acids. DNA of the CDR3: TGCAGCGTTGACGTGACAGGGTGGACTGAAGCTTTCTTT. Its protein product is CSVDVTGWTEAFF.

The V and J genes are TRBV5-1 and TRBJ2-6, with D possibly TRBD1 on 6 matching bases. The CDR3 runs to 16 residues. Germline CDR1 is SGHRS and CDR2 is YFSETQ. Trimming left V 4 bases short and J 3 bases short, with 14 bases between. The CDR3 loop is CASSGGTGYGANVLTF. CDR3 coding DNA: TGCGCCAGCAGCGGAGGAACAGGGTATGGGGCCAACGTCCTGACTTTC.

The chain links TRBV10-3 to TRBJ2-5; D possibly corresponds to TRBD1 (6 bases). Germline V gene sequence: CDR1 ENHRY, CDR2 SYGVKD. V gave up 0 bases and J gave up 2 bases, with 13 bases separating them. This CDR3 contains 16 residues. The CDR3 nucleotides read TGTGCCATCAGTGAGTCGCTTGGGGGCGCTCAAGAGACCCAGTACTTC. This translates into CAISESLGGAQETQYF.

The rearrangement links TRBV21-1 to TRBJ1-2. TRBV21-1 is tagged as a pseudogene. The CDR3 runs 14 residues. CDR3 DNA: TGTGCCAGCAGCAAATTGGGGGAGGACTATGGCTACACCTTC. Translation gives CASSKLGEDYGYTF.